The 27 T cell receptor beta chains listed next were all sequenced from one sample in a study of CD4 T cells in relation to SARS-CoV-2 and coronaviruses. The unexposed donors gave CD4+ T cells in about 2010-2019, prior to COVID-19. Isolation of CD4+ T cells took place after less than twelve days in culture. Profiling relied on immunoSEQ multiplex PCR, and the TCRdb table lists in-frame clones only, not all of them. The sample has about 16,000 clones; over 80% are singletons. Their target antigens are unknown. Sample: CD4+ T cells from PBMCs, cultured in vitro. Receptor source: a human donor in good health.

The chain combines TRBV6-5 with TRBJ1-1; 7 bases line up with TRBD1. V was clipped by 0 bases and J by 7 bases; unmatched bases: 5. There are 14 residues in the CDR3. Germline V gene data show CDR1 as MNHEY and CDR2 as SVGAGI. The CDR3 loop reads CASSYSHRGSEAFF. CDR3 coding DNA: TGTGCCAGCAGTTACTCGCACAGGGGTAGTGAAGCTTTCTTT.

In its sample, this clone was seen once. The chain is built from TRBV30 and TRBJ2-1; D remains unclear. Trimming removed 2 bases from V and 6 bases from J, with 14 bases in between. Germline V CDR1 and CDR2: GTSNPN, SVGIG (reference sequence). The CDR3 spans 14 residues. The CDR3 loop reads CAWSPSPRGNEQFF. Here the CDR3 DNA reads TGTGCCTGGAGTCCTTCGCCCCGAGGCAATGAGCAGTTCTTC.

V and J are TRBV2 and TRBJ1-5; 9 nucleotides agree with TRBD1. This CDR3 comprises 15 residues. The V and J ends lost 6 bases and 1 base, in that order; junction bases with no gene match: 4. Per germline, CDR1 SNHLY and CDR2 FYNNEI. For the CDR3, the DNA is TGTGCCAGCAGAAGGACAGGGGTAAGCAATCAGCCCCAGCATTTT. Amino acid sequence: CASRRTGVSNQPQHF.

The chain employs TRBV9 and TRBJ2-5, with D maybe TRBD1 (6 bases). Per germline, CDR1 SGDLS and CDR2 YYNGEE. This CDR3 comprises 15 residues. The germline V and J ends were trimmed by 4 bases and 3 bases, with 16 bases remaining between them. CDR3 nucleotides: TGTGCCAGCAGCCAGGGGAGCTTCGCGGAAGAGACCCAGTACTTC. Protein product: CASSQGSFAEETQYF.

The rearrangement uses TRBV5-1 and TRBJ2-7, with 7 positions matching TRBD1. The length of the CDR3 is 13 residues. The V gene end was trimmed by 4 bases and the J gene end by 4 bases; junction bases not matched to a gene: 5. CDR1 SGHRS and CDR2 YFSETQ come from the germline V gene. The CDR3 loop reads CASSPGQVYEQYF. The CDR3 nucleotides read TGCGCCAGCAGCCCAGGACAGGTATACGAGCAGTACTTC. The full variable domain, completed using reference TRBV5-1 and TRBJ2-7, is KAGVTQTPRYLIKTRGQQVTLSCSPISGHRSVSWYQQTPGQGLQFLFEYFSETQRNKGNFPGRFSGRQFSNSRSEMNVSTLELGDSALYLCASSPGQVYEQYFGPGTRLTVT.

The rearrangement joins TRBV28 to TRBJ2-6; TRBD1 aligns across 7 bases. This CDR3 contains 16 residues. V was pared by 7 bases and J by 0 bases, with 6 bases of the junction left unmatched. Germline CDR1 and CDR2: MDHEN and SYDVKM. CDR3 sequence (DNA): TGTGCCAGCAATGGACAGGAGATCTCTGGGGCCAACGTCCTGACTTTC. Protein sequence: CASNGQEISGANVLTF.

CDR3 loop: CASSLVGRGRENYGYTF. CDR3 nucleotide sequence: TGTGCCAGCAGCTTAGTGGGCAGGGGGCGCGAGAACTATGGCTACACCTTC. The V call is TRBV7-8, the J call TRBJ1-2; 8 positions match TRBD1. The CDR3 contains 17 residues. V shed 1 base, J shed 2 bases, and the junction held 9 bases outside the gene matches. Germline V gene lookup returns CDR1 SGHVS and CDR2 FQNEAQ.

The CDR3 nucleotides read TGCAGTGCCGGTACTAGTGAGCAGTTCTTC. Protein product: CSAGTSEQFF. The chain carries TRBV20-1 and TRBJ2-1; maybe TRBD2 (5 bases). The CDR3 spans 10 residues. The V gene's germline CDR1 is DFQATT and CDR2 SNEGSKA (reference sequence). Trimming stripped 6 bases from V and 9 bases from J, with 9 bases between.

This clone has a single count. The chain uses TRBV4-1 and TRBJ2-7; D may be TRBD2 (6 bases). V lost 0 bases, J lost 2 bases, and 17 bases lay in between. The CDR3 covers 17 residues. The V gene's germline CDR1 is MGHRA and CDR2 YSYEKL. The CDR3 sequence: CASSQDLTSRYAYEQYF. The CDR3 DNA reads as TGCGCCAGCAGCCAAGATCTTACTAGCCGGTACGCCTACGAGCAGTACTTC.

This chain joins TRBV3-1 (or the pseudogene TRBV3-2) and TRBJ2-4; TRBD1 might be the D (5 bases). V was trimmed by 0 bases and J by 14 bases, leaving 14 bases between them. Germline CDR1 reads LGHDT; CDR2 reads YNNKEL (reference sequence). The CDR3 runs 13 residues. The CDR3 sequence is CASSQDLVRVKYF. The CDR3 DNA reads TGTGCCAGCAGCCAAGATCTGGTCAGGGTAAAGTACTTC.

J is TRBJ2-1 and V is TRBV7-6; D is perhaps TRBD2 (7 bases). Trimming took off 5 bases at V and 5 bases at J, with 19 bases between the two ends. CDR3 length: 16 amino acids. Germline V CDR1 and CDR2: SGHVS, FNYEAQ. Here the CDR3 reads CASSAPGGIWNNEQFF. Written as DNA, the CDR3 is TGTGCCAGCAGCGCACCGGGGGGCATTTGGAACAATGAGCAGTTCTTC.

This clone turned up a few times. The J gene is TRBJ1-1, the V gene TRBV12-5; 9 nucleotides align to TRBD1. V was clipped by 7 bases and J by 1 base; unmatched bases: 7. Germline V gene data show CDR1 as LGHNT and CDR2 as FRNRAP. This CDR3 contains 15 residues. The CDR3 DNA reads TGTGCTAGTGAGTACCCGGGACAGGGGAACACTGAAGCTTTCTTT. It encodes CASEYPGQGNTEAFF.

This chain connects TRBV4-1 to TRBJ1-2, with TRBD1 matching over 7 bases. CDR1 and CDR2 (germline): MGHRA, YSYEKL. This CDR3 has 15 residues. V shed 2 bases, J shed 3 bases, and the junction held 6 bases outside the gene matches. The CDR3 coding sequence is TGCGCCAGCAGCCAAAGTACAGGGGCTGACTATGGCTACACCTTC. Amino acids: CASSQSTGADYGYTF.

The CDR3 spells CARRGTGVDTQYF. The CDR3 DNA sequence: TGTGCCCGAAGGGGGACAGGGGTAGATACGCAGTATTTT. The chain joins TRBV19 to TRBJ2-3; 10 nucleotides align to TRBD1. V gave up 11 bases and J gave up 5 bases; unmatched junction bases: 7. There are 13 residues in the CDR3. CDR1 is LNHDA, CDR2 SQIVND, per germline (reference sequence).

The V and J genes are TRBV5-4 and TRBJ2-5, with D possibly matching TRBD1 (6 bases). The CDR3 totals 16 residues. Germline CDR1 is SGHNT and CDR2 is YYREEE (reference sequence). V was pared by 1 base and J by 0 bases, with 13 bases between. CDR3 nucleotide sequence: TGTGCCAGCAGCTTGCGGGGCAGGGGAGACCAAGAGACCCAGTACTTC. It encodes CASSLRGRGDQETQYF.

The gene calls are TRBV4-1 and TRBJ2-5; D possibly corresponds to TRBD1 (5 bases). The CDR3 totals 13 residues. Trimming shortened V by 1 base and J by 2 bases, and 5 bases separated the two germline ends. Germline CDR1 is MGHRA and CDR2 is YSYEKL. The CDR3 protein is CASSQGQQETQYF. CDR3 nucleotides: TGCGCCAGCAGCCAAGGACAGCAAGAGACCCAGTACTTC.

The chain uses TRBV6-1 and TRBJ1-3; D ambiguous. The V end lost 4 bases, the J end lost 0 bases, and 13 bases lay between the germline ends. Looked up from germline, CDR1 is MNHNS and CDR2 is SASEGT. This CDR3 is built from 16 residues. DNA for the CDR3: TGTGCCAGCAGTGGGGGAGCCGGGATCTCTGGAAACACCATATATTTT. Its protein is CASSGGAGISGNTIYF.

This clone was seen a few times. J is TRBJ1-4 and V is TRBV27; no reliable D call. Trimming took off 7 bases at V and 6 bases at J, with 18 bases between the two ends. The CDR3 contains 15 residues. The germline V gene has CDR1 MNHEY and CDR2 SMNVEV (reference sequence). The CDR3 coding sequence is TGTGCCAGCACTCCCTCTCCCCTCGGGCATGAAAAACTGTTTTTT. Its protein product is CASTPSPLGHEKLFF.

Only one count was recorded for this clone. V is TRBV28 and J is TRBJ2-5, with D tentatively TRBD1 (5 bases). The V end lost 4 bases, the J end lost 5 bases, and 5 bases lay between the germline ends. Germline V gene sequence: CDR1 MDHEN, CDR2 SYDVKM. The CDR3 is 11 residues long. DNA of the CDR3: TGTGCCAGCAGTTCAGGGGAGACCCAGTACTTC. This codes for CASSSGETQYF.

The chain links TRBV21-1 to TRBJ2-7; the D segment call TRBD2 is taken from the table without a DNA check. TRBV21-1 is classified as a pseudogene. The CDR3 has 13 amino acids. CDR3 nucleotide sequence: TGTGCCAGCAGCAAATCAGTTTCTAGGGAGCAGTACTTC. Translating it yields CASSKSVSREQYF.

The V call is TRBV30, the J call TRBJ2-6; D is ambiguous. The ends were cut back, 2 bases at V and 4 bases at J, with 3 bases in the middle. The CDR3 has 12 amino acids. Germline CDR1 and CDR2: GTSNPN and SVGIG (reference sequence). The chain's CDR3 is CAWSQGANVLTF. The CDR3 DNA follows: TGTGCCTGGAGTCAGGGGGCCAACGTCCTGACTTTC.

The chain couples TRBV19 to TRBJ2-2, with 12 bases matching TRBD1. V dropped 5 bases and J dropped 4; count of bases not matched to a gene: 8. The CDR3 contains 17 residues. Per the germline V gene, CDR1 is LNHDA and CDR2 is SQIVND (reference sequence). Here the CDR3 DNA reads TGTGCCAGTAGTGCCCGGGACAGGGGGCTTGGCACCGGGGAGCTGTTTTTT. It yields the protein CASSARDRGLGTGELFF.

This clone was recorded a few times. This chain connects TRBV27 to TRBJ1-6; no reliable D call. Per germline, CDR1 MNHEY and CDR2 SMNVEV (reference sequence). Trimming took 1 base from V and 10 from J, leaving 5 bases between them. This CDR3 comprises 12 residues. The CDR3 bases are TGTGCCAGCAGTTTATTAGGATCACCCCTCCACTTT. Translated, it gives CASSLLGSPLHF.

V and J are TRBV3-1 (or the pseudogene TRBV3-2) and TRBJ2-2; tentatively, D is TRBD1 or TRBD2 (5 bases each). The CDR3 has 16 residues. Trimming cost V 2 bases and J 4 bases, with 14 bases left between them. Looked up from germline, CDR1 is LGHDT and CDR2 is YNNKEL (reference sequence). The chain's CDR3 is CASSQMAGRATGELFF. CDR3 in DNA: TGTGCCAGCAGCCAAATGGCAGGGCGGGCCACCGGGGAGCTGTTTTTT.

The CDR3 loop reads CASSYSSGEAFF. CDR3 nucleotide sequence: TGTGCCAGCAGTTACTCGAGTGGTGAAGCTTTCTTT. The gene calls are TRBV6-2 or TRBV6-3 and TRBJ1-1; D is uncertain. The V and J ends lost 0 bases and 7 bases respectively, with 6 bases between them. The CDR3 spans 12 residues. Germline values: CDR1 MNHEY, CDR2 SVGEGT.

V is TRBV7-2 and J is TRBJ1-2; TRBD1 matches 9 bases. V gave up 0 bases and J gave up 7 bases; unmatched junction bases: 12. CDR1 is SGHTA and CDR2 is FQGNSA in the germline V gene. The CDR3 is 17 residues long. For the CDR3, the DNA is TGTGCCAGCAGCTTAGCTTCCGGGACAGGGATCCCAGGTGGCTACACCTTC. Its translation is CASSLASGTGIPGGYTF.

This chain uses TRBV7-8 with TRBJ1-1, with D unresolved. CDR1 is SGHVS and CDR2 is FQNEAQ in the germline V gene. This CDR3 is built from 14 residues. The V end lost 2 bases, the J end lost 1 base, and 8 bases lay between the germline ends. DNA of the CDR3: TGTGCCAGCAGCTTAACATACAGGAACACTGAAGCTTTCTTT. The encoded protein is CASSLTYRNTEAFF.